The 23 T cell receptor beta chains below come from one sample, sequenced in a study of cytomegalovirus exposure and HLA in healthy donors. Some clones are missing from TCRdb's copy, which holds only in-frame ones; the method was immunoSEQ multiplex PCR. Of 55,000 to 80,000 clones detected, around 93% appear once; the ten largest clones hold 7%. The sample was PBMCs. These receptors were collected from a woman aged 18-30 years in good health and CMV-seropositive.

V usage is TRBV2 and J usage is TRBJ1-5; a possible D gene is TRBD1 (5 bases). This CDR3 is built from 13 residues. The V end was cut by 5 bases, the J end by 7 bases, with 12 bases between. From germline, CDR1 is SNHLY and CDR2 FYNNEI. The CDR3 nucleotides are TGTGCCAGCAGTATAGGACATACCCAGCCCCAGCATTTT. It specifies CASSIGHTQPQHF.

This chain connects TRBV5-6 to TRBJ2-5; D unclear. The CDR3 is made up of 12 amino acids. CDR1 and CDR2 from the germline V gene are SGHDT and YYEEEE. Trimming removed 4 bases from V and 4 bases from J, with 8 bases in between. CDR3 loop: CASSPNGETQYF. The CDR3 bases are TGTGCCAGCAGCCCTAACGGAGAGACCCAGTACTTC.

This rearrangement joins TRBV18 to TRBJ2-7; TRBD1 agrees at 9 bases. The J segment lost 5 bases and the V segment lost 3 bases, leaving 2 bases of the junction unmatched. The CDR3 totals 13 residues. CDR1 and CDR2 (germline): KGHSH, LQKENI. The CDR3 bases are TGTGCCAGCTCACCGGGACAGGGCAACGAGCAGTACTTC. This sequence encodes CASSPGQGNEQYF.

This clone turned up a few times. In DNA form, the CDR3 reads TGTGCCAGCAGCCCTACAGGGAACTATGGCTACACCTTC. As protein: CASSPTGNYGYTF. This chain uses TRBV25-1 with TRBJ1-2; D is possibly TRBD1 (6 bases). Trimming removed 6 bases at V and 2 bases at J, with 10 bases between. Germline V gene lookup returns CDR1 MGHDK and CDR2 SYGVNS. The CDR3 covers 13 residues.

The chain is built from TRBV9 and TRBJ1-2; perhaps TRBD1 as D (6 bases). V lost 0 bases to trimming and J lost 4 bases, with 22 bases between them. CDR3 length: 18 residues. Germline V gene sequence: CDR1 SGDLS, CDR2 YYNGEE. CDR3 sequence: CASSVALDSPATSYGYTF. The CDR3 region has the DNA TGTGCCAGCAGCGTAGCTTTGGACAGCCCAGCTACCAGCTATGGCTACACCTTC.

The chain uses TRBV4-3 and TRBJ1-4; tentative D call: TRBD1 (5 bases). The V end lost 4 bases, the J end lost 0 bases, and 12 bases lay between the germline ends. From germline, CDR1 is LGHNA and CDR2 YSLEER. The CDR3 spans 16 residues. CDR3 loop: CASSRGRVSTNEKLFF. CDR3 in DNA: TGCGCCAGCAGCCGTGGCAGGGTATCAACTAATGAAAAACTGTTTTTT.

The V and J genes are TRBV4-1 and TRBJ1-1; weak D call: TRBD1 (6 bases). Germline V gene lookup returns CDR1 MGHRA and CDR2 YSYEKL. V was pared by 1 base and J by 6 bases, with 18 bases between. The CDR3 contains 16 residues. The CDR3 spells CASSQGRSSGEPEAFF. The CDR3 DNA sequence: TGCGCCAGCAGCCAAGGTCGGTCGTCAGGGGAGCCTGAAGCTTTCTTT.

This chain uses TRBV6-5 with TRBJ2-7; 7 nucleotides line up with TRBD1. The CDR3 length is 14 residues. Germline lookup yields CDR1 MNHEY and CDR2 SVGAGI. The V gene end was trimmed by 6 bases and the J gene end by 3 bases; junction bases not matched to a gene: 8. The CDR3 loop is CASSPDRSIYEQYF. The DNA for the CDR3 is TGTGCCAGCAGCCCGGACAGGTCCATCTACGAGCAGTACTTC.

V usage is TRBV19 and J usage is TRBJ2-3; 7 bases are shared with TRBD1. This CDR3 is built from 16 residues. The V segment lost 3 bases and the J segment 3 bases; nucleotides outside the gene matches: 9. Germline-derived CDR1 and CDR2 are LNHDA and SQIVND (reference sequence). This CDR3 is CASSIARIQGTDTQYF. CDR3 bases: TGTGCCAGTAGTATCGCCCGGATACAGGGGACAGATACGCAGTATTTT.

The chain uses TRBV29-1 and TRBJ2-3; a possible D gene is TRBD2 (6 bases). This CDR3 region has 14 residues. V lost 7 bases and J 2 bases, leaving 16 bases between the germline ends. Germline V gene sequence: CDR1 SQVTM, CDR2 ANQGSEA. CDR3 sequence: CSAQPGLLTDTQYF. The CDR3 bases are TGCAGCGCCCAGCCGGGACTGCTCACAGATACGCAGTATTTT.

This chain uses TRBV6-5 with TRBJ2-2; 8 positions agree with TRBD1. This CDR3 spans 14 amino acids. CDR1 is MNHEY, CDR2 SVGAGI, per germline. The V gene end was trimmed by 0 bases and the J gene end by 6 bases; junction bases not matched to a gene: 0. DNA of the CDR3: TGTGCCAGCAGTTACTCACAGGGGGCCGGGGAGCTGTTTTTT. This codes for CASSYSQGAGELFF.

The rearrangement links TRBV30 to TRBJ2-1, with 12 bases matching TRBD2. Germline assignment: CDR1 GTSNPN and CDR2 SVGIG (reference sequence). The CDR3 is 17 amino acids. V trimming: 0 bases; J trimming: 9 bases; junction bases outside the gene matches: 12. The CDR3 DNA is TGTGCCTGGAGTGTACGATCTGGACTAGCGGGGAGGGGTGAGCAGTTCTTC. It codes for CAWSVRSGLAGRGEQFF. The full variable domain, completed using reference TRBV30 and TRBJ2-1, is SQTIHQWPATLVQPVGSPLSLECTVEGTSNPNLYWYRQAAGRGLQLLFYSVGIGQISSEVPQNLSASRPQDRQFILSSKKLLLSDSGFYLCAWSVRSGLAGRGEQFFGPGTRLTVL.

The chain joins TRBV6-6 to TRBJ1-3, with D uncertain. The CDR3 is made up of 15 amino acids. Germline CDR1 reads MNHNY; CDR2 reads SVGAGI (reference sequence). V was shortened by 5 bases and J by 4 bases, with 15 bases between the two germline ends. This chain's CDR3 is CASSKDWAEGNTIYF. CDR3 in DNA: TGTGCCAGCAGTAAGGACTGGGCAGAAGGAAACACCATATATTTT.

V gene TRBV2 combines with J gene TRBJ1-2; maybe TRBD1 (5 bases). There are 14 residues in the CDR3. Trimming took 7 bases from V and 3 from J, leaving 15 bases between them. From germline, CDR1 is SNHLY and CDR2 FYNNEI. The CDR3 DNA reads as TGTGCCAGCATACGCAACACACAGGACTATGGCTACACCTTC. It is translated as CASIRNTQDYGYTF.

This chain connects TRBV7-9 to TRBJ2-7; 11 bases align to TRBD2. Per germline, CDR1 SEHNR and CDR2 FQNEAQ (reference sequence). This CDR3 spans 17 amino acids. Unmatched junction bases numbered 8, after V lost 1 base and J lost 3 bases. The DNA of the CDR3 is TGTGCCAGCAGCTTAGTTGCTGGACTAGCGGGCGACTACGAGCAGTACTTC. This sequence encodes CASSLVAGLAGDYEQYF.

The V call is TRBV29-1, the J call TRBJ1-1; weak D call: TRBD1 (6 bases). CDR3 length: 15 residues. Trimming stripped 3 bases from V and 0 bases from J, with 14 bases between. Germline lookup yields CDR1 SQVTM and CDR2 ANQGSEA. In DNA form, the CDR3 reads TGCAGCGTTGAGGAGCGGGGGGCTCTGAACACTGAAGCTTTCTTT. Translation gives CSVEERGALNTEAFF.

This chain uses TRBV4-1 with TRBJ1-5; maybe TRBD1 (5 bases). CDR3 length: 14 residues. V dropped 3 bases and J dropped 1 base, with 7 bases sitting between them. Germline CDR1 and CDR2: MGHRA and YSYEKL. This chain's CDR3 is CASSHRGSNQPQHF. Written as DNA, the CDR3 is TGCGCCAGCAGCCATAGGGGAAGCAATCAGCCCCAGCATTTT.

The rearrangement uses TRBV2 and TRBJ1-2; D not certain. Trimming stripped 5 bases from V and 1 base from J, with 8 bases between. CDR1 SNHLY and CDR2 FYNNEI come from the germline V gene. The CDR3 length is 13 residues. CDR3 in amino acids: CASSRGSNYGYTF. The CDR3 coding sequence is TGTGCCAGCAGTCGGGGAAGTAACTATGGCTACACCTTC.

V is TRBV6-5 and J is TRBJ2-1; TRBD2 matches at 9 bases. The CDR3 consists of 13 residues. The germline V gene has CDR1 MNHEY and CDR2 SVGAGI. Trimming at V came to 6 bases and at J to 15 bases, leaving 12 bases not matched to a gene. The CDR3 protein is CASSRREGIVPFF. The CDR3 bases are TGTGCCAGCAGCCGGCGGGAGGGGATAGTTCCGTTCTTC.

The chain is built from TRBV5-4 and TRBJ2-1, with D perhaps TRBD2 (6 bases). V was shortened by 0 bases and J by 5 bases, with 9 bases between the two germline ends. Germline V lookup: CDR1 SGHNT, CDR2 YYREEE (reference sequence). This CDR3 contains 14 residues. The CDR3 DNA is TGTGCCAGCAGCTTGGGATGGGGGGACAATGAGCAGTTCTTC. Translation: CASSLGWGDNEQFF.

The rearrangement uses TRBV7-9 and TRBJ1-2; D remains ambiguous. The CDR3 is made up of 16 amino acids. V lost 5 bases, J lost 5 bases, and 21 bases lay in between. Germline CDR1 is SEHNR and CDR2 is FQNEAQ (reference sequence). CDR3 sequence reads: CASSRSGGRILYGYTF. The CDR3, as DNA: TGTGCCAGCAGCCGAAGTGGTGGAAGGATACTATATGGCTACACCTTC.

The genes are TRBV4-2 and TRBJ1-2; D might be TRBD1 (6 bases). CDR3 length equals 14 residues. Germline CDR1 reads LGHNA; CDR2 reads YNFKEQ. V was clipped by 0 bases and J by 8 bases, with 13 bases between them. This CDR3 reads CASSQDPTGYGYTF. CDR3 bases: TGTGCCAGCAGCCAAGATCCCACAGGGTACGGCTACACCTTC.

The CDR3 is CASSLVPGLAFF. CDR3 bases: TGTGCCAGCAGCTTAGTACCAGGCCTAGCTTTCTTT. This chain joins TRBV7-2 and TRBJ1-1; D is undetermined. CDR1 is SGHTA, CDR2 FQGNSA, per germline. The CDR3 is 12 amino acids. Trimming stripped 1 base from V and 10 bases from J, with 10 bases between.